This T cell receptor beta chain was identified in a study of OX40 agonist ivuxolimab in advanced cancers. Remarks on this clone: The antigen is not known.

Per germline, CDR1 MNHEY and CDR2 SMNVEV (reference sequence). V lost 4 bases, J lost 7 bases, and 8 bases lay in between. The CDR3 loop spans 12 amino acids. Produced via immunoSEQ multiplex PCR; TCRdb's table is partial and in-frame only. This sample carries about 80,000 clones, approximately 91% of them seen once, and the ten largest clones take 13%. Study findings and constraints: With doses of 0.1 to 3.0 mg/kg, CD4+ and CD8+ blood T cells had undergone clonal expansion by week 6. In CD8+ T cells, expanded clones were on average more numerous than in CD4+.

This sequence joins TRBV27 and TRBJ1-3; unclear D gene. The sequencing here drew on CD4+ or CD8+ T cells sorted from blood, taken in a trial of the OX40 agonist ivuxolimab. The TCR was taken from an adult with an advanced solid tumor such as melanoma, head and neck, liver or kidney cancer. The CDR3: CASSWVGNTIYF. Here the CDR3 DNA reads TGTGCCAGCAGTTGGGTGGGGAACACCATATATTTT.